This entry features one T cell receptor (beta chain) sequence. This entry belongs to a study of cytomegalovirus exposure and HLA in healthy donors. The V and J ends lost 4 bases and 5 bases, in that order; junction bases with no gene match: 9. CDR1 is SGHNT, CDR2 YYREEE, per germline (reference sequence). There are 14 residues in the CDR3. Both 60 Vbeta primers and 13 Jbeta primers went into the PCR. The table came from immunoSEQ multiplex PCR; TCRdb's copy has only in-frame clones and leaves some out. The sample lists 100,000 to 120,000 clones, approximately 86% occurring once. The TCR originated in a middle-aged man in good health and CMV-seronegative. The sample was PBMCs. The V gene is TRBV5-4, the J gene TRBJ2-7, with 7 bases lining up with TRBD1. The CDR3 reads CASSPDRVVHEQYF. In DNA, the CDR3 is TGTGCCAGCAGCCCCGACAGGGTCGTACACGAGCAGTACTTC.